The rows below give T cell receptor beta chains drawn from one sample of a study of response to subunit inactivated influenza vaccine. TCRdb reprocessed the RT-PCR reads with MiXCR, giving one entry per CDR3 protein. The table shows more than 450,000 distinct CDR3 sequences, with 7.5% to 8.5% occurring only once. Sequenced material: PBMCs from blood, taken around 25 months after vaccination. The origin of the receptors is a man between 45 and 75 years old who received an inactivated influenza vaccine. Both conserved end residues are part of each CDR3. The D gene is left open where the match is weak. Part of the rows lack a size; the others show once, few, many or a class for expanded clones.

D gene | J gene | V gene | clone size | CDR3 protein | CDR3 DNA
TRBD1 | TRBJ2-1 | TRBV12-3/TRBV12-4 | few | CASSYDRAVYNEQFF | TGTGCCAGCAGTTATGACAGGGCCGTATACAATGAGCAGTTCTTC
- | TRBJ2-1 | TRBV29-1 | few | CSVEPTGVYNEQFF | TGCAGCGTTGAACCCACAGGCGTTTACAATGAGCAGTTCTTC
TRBD2 | TRBJ2-7 | TRBV29-1 | few | CSVGGLAGQPTYEQYF | TGCAGCGTGGGGGGGCTAGCGGGACAGCCTACCTACGAGCAGTACTTC
- | TRBJ2-4 | TRBV7-9 | - | CASSLGAGLAKNIQYF | TGTGCCAGCAGCTTAGGAGCAGGACTAGCCAAAAACATTCAGTACTTC
- | TRBJ2-1 | TRBV4-2 | - | CASSQGPQQGYEQFF | TGTGCCAGCAGCCAAGGGCCCCAACAGGGCTATGAGCAGTTCTTC
- | TRBJ2-4 | TRBV6-5 | many | CASSYWSGLAKNIQYF | TGTGCCAGCAGTTACTGGTCAGGCCTAGCCAAAAACATTCAGTACTTC
- | TRBJ2-5 | TRBV2 | few | CASRSFGGQQETQYF | TGTGCCAGCAGGAGCTTCGGGGGACAGCAAGAGACCCAGTACTTC
- | TRBJ1-3 | TRBV7-8 | few | CASSLVWTAGNTIYF | TGTGCCAGCAGCTTAGTGTGGACAGCCGGAAACACCATATATTTT
- | TRBJ1-2 | TRBV28 | few | CASCHEGRNYGYTF | TGTGCCAGCTGTCACGAGGGCAGGAACTATGGCTACACCTTC
- | TRBJ2-5 | TRBV19 | - | CASRAGTPETQYF | TGTGCCAGTAGAGCCGGGACTCCAGAGACCCAGTACTTC
TRBD2 | TRBJ2-3 | TRBV10-3 | few | CAISDYRTSGRAGGTDTQYF | TGTGCCATCAGTGATTACCGGACTAGCGGGAGGGCGGGGGGCACAGATACGCAGTATTTT
- | TRBJ2-1 | TRBV7-6 | many | CASSLRLGSSYNEQFF | TGTGCCAGCAGCCTCAGACTGGGCAGCTCCTACAATGAGCAGTTCTTC
TRBD1 | TRBJ1-2 | TRBV6-1 | - | CASRTTGQGNGYTF | TGTGCCAGCAGGACAACGGGACAGGGGAATGGCTACACCTTC
TRBD1 | TRBJ2-4 | TRBV5-6 | few | CASSWGQSLAKNIQYF | TGTGCCAGCAGCTGGGGACAGTCCCTGGCCAAAAACATTCAGTACTTC
TRBD2 | TRBJ2-3 | TRBV5-1 | few | CASSRREGSDTQYF | TGCGCCAGCAGCAGGCGGGAGGGCTCAGATACGCAGTATTTT
TRBD2 | TRBJ2-1 | TRBV4-1 | few | CASIRGVAGGRNNEQFF | TGCGCCAGCATAAGAGGGGTAGCGGGAGGGCGAAACAATGAGCAGTTCTTC
- | TRBJ2-2 | TRBV6-2/TRBV6-3 | - | CASSYRDLGQGELFF | TGTGCCAGCAGTTACCGTGATCTAGGTCAAGGGGAGCTGTTTTTT
TRBD2 | TRBJ2-1 | TRBV7-2 | few | CASSLTSGGLYNEQFF | TGTGCCAGCAGCTTGACTAGCGGAGGTTTGTACAATGAGCAGTTCTTC
TRBD1 | TRBJ1-1 | TRBV11-2 | few | CASSLNAGTVNTEAFF | TGTGCCAGCAGCCTAAACGCCGGGACAGTGAACACTGAAGCTTTCTTT